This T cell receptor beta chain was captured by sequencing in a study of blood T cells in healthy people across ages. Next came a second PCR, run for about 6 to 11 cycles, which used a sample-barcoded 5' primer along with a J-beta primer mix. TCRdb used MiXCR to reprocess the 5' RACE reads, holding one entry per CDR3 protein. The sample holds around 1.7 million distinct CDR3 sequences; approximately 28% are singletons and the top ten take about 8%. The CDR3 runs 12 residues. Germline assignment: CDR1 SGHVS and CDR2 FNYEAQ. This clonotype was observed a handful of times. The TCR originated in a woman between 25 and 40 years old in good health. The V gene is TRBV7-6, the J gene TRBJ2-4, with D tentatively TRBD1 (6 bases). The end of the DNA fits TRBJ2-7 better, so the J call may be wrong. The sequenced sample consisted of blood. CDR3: CASSPGQHEQYF. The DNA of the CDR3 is TGTGCCAGCAGCCCAGGACAGCACGAGCAGTACTTC.